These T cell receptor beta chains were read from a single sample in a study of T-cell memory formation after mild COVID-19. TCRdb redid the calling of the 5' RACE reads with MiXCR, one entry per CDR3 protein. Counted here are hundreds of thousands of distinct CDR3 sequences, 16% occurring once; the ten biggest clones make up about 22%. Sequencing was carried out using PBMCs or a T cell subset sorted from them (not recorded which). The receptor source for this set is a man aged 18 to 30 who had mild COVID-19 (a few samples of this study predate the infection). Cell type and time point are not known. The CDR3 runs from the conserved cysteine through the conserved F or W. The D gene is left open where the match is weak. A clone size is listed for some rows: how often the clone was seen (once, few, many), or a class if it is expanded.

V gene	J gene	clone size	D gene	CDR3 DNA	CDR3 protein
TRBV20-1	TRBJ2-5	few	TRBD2	TGCAGTGGAGTAACTAGCGGGGGGAGGAACCAAGAGACCCAGTACTTC	CSGVTSGGRNQETQYF
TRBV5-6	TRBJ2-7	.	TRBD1	TGTGCCAGCAGCCCGGCCCCCGGGACAGCTAGATACGAGCAGTACTTC	CASSPAPGTARYEQYF
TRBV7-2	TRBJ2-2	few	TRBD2	TGTGCCAGCAGCTTATTTGGAGGCGGGCCGAGGGAGGGGACCGGGGAGCTGTTTTTT	CASSLFGGGPREGTGELFF
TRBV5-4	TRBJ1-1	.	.	TGTGCCAGCATGTTTAATAGGCGGGACCTGAACACTGAAGCTTTCTTT	CASMFNRRDLNTEAFF
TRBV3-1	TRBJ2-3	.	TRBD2	TGTGCCAGAGCGGGGGGTAGCACAGATACGCAGTATTTT	CARAGGSTDTQYF
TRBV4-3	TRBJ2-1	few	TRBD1	TGCGCCAGCAGCCAATACACAGGGGGCGCGGGGGAGCAGTTCTTC	CASSQYTGGAGEQFF
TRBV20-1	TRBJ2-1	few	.	TGCAGTGCCGGCCCATTACTAGCAGTCAATGAGCAGTTCTTC	CSAGPLLAVNEQFF
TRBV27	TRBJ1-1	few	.	TGTGCCAGCAGTCCAGAGGGGCTCCGGTTCGTCTACACTGAAGCTTTCTTT	CASSPEGLRFVYTEAFF
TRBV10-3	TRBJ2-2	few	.	TGTGCCATCAGTGCGCACCTGACTAGGATCGGGGAGCTGTTTTTT	CAISAHLTRIGELFF
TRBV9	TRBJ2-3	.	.	TGTGCCAGCAGCTCCGGCTATAATACGCAGTATTTT	CASSSGYNTQYF
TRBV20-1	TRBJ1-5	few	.	TGCAGTGCTAGAGTTGCGGGCATCAGCAATCAGCCCCAGCATTTT	CSARVAGISNQPQHF
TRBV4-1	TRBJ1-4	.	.	TGCGCCAGCAGCCGTTGGACAGTATTCGAAAAACTGTTTTTT	CASSRWTVFEKLFF
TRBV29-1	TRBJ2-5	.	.	TGCAGCGTTGATCTCCAAGAGACCCAGTACTTC	CSVDLQETQYF
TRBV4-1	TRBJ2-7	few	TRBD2	TGCGCCAGCAGCCAAGGGACTAGCATTCTCGAGCAGTACTTC	CASSQGTSILEQYF
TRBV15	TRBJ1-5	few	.	TGTGCCACCAGCCCACAATCGACTCAGCCCCAGCATTTT	CATSPQSTQPQHF
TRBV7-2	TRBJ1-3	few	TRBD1	TGTGCCAGCAGTCTACAGGGGGTGGGAAACACCATATATTTT	CASSLQGVGNTIYF
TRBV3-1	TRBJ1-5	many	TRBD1	TGTGCCAGCAGCCAATCAGGGGGCGCGGGGAATCAGCCCCAGCATTTT	CASSQSGGAGNQPQHF
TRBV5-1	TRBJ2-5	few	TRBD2	TGCGCCAGCAGTCTAGCGGAGGGCGGGGAGACCCAGTACTTC	CASSLAEGGETQYF
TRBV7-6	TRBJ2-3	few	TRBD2	TGTGCCAGCAGCTTTCTGCGGGGGGGGACAGATACGCAGTATTTT	CASSFLRGGTDTQYF
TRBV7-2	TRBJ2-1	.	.	TGTGCCAGCAGCTCCCTCCCGGGCCTAGTTGATGAGCAGTTCTTC	CASSSLPGLVDEQFF
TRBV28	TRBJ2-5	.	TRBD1	TGTGCCAGCAGTTCCGGGACAGGGGTAGAGACCCAGTACTTC	CASSSGTGVETQYF
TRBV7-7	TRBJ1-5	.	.	TGTGCCAGCAGCTTAGTCGAGGAGCGGCAGGGCCCTACTCAATATAGCAATCAGCCCCAGCATTTT	CASSLVEERQGPTQYSNQPQHF
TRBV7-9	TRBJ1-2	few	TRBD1	TGTGCCAGCAGGGGACAGACCTATGGCTACACCTTC	CASRGQTYGYTF
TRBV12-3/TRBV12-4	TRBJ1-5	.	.	TGTGCCAGCAGTCTCTCCAGACGGGGAAATCAGCCCCAGCATTTT	CASSLSRRGNQPQHF
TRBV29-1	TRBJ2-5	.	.	TGCAGCGTTGCCGGTAGAGGGAAAGAGACCCAGTACTTC	CSVAGRGKETQYF
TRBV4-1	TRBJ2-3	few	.	TGCGCCAGCAGCCAATATGGGGTTGCGACAGATACGCAGTATTTT	CASSQYGVATDTQYF
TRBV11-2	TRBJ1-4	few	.	TGTGCCAGCAGCTTCAGGGTCTACCCTCTGTTTTTT	CASSFRVYPLFF
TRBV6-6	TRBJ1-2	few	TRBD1	TGTGCCAGCAGTTACTCGTCAGGGGGAAGAGCTAACTATGGCTACACCTTC	CASSYSSGGRANYGYTF
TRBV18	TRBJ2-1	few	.	TGTGCCAGCTCACCACCGAACTCTGGCAATGAGCAGTTCTTC	CASSPPNSGNEQFF